This TCR beta chain was obtained from a study of blood T cell repertoires in COVID-19. Overall study: PBMCs, B-cell-depleted T cells, or T cells were the source of the cDNA or gDNA that made up the material.

Original methodology: Counts of nucleated cells, estimated from reference gene primer amplification, were obtained. The assay was immunoSEQ multiplex PCR, and TCRdb's table has in-frame clones only and misses some. V, J and clone size were drawn from that table, and D and trimming were deduced from the DNA. The sample carries about 160,000 clones, over 80% recorded once. Per germline, CDR1 LGHNA and CDR2 YNFKEQ. V lost 1 base, J lost 4 bases, and 0 bases stayed unmatched. The CDR3 is 14 amino acids. The sequence was collected from a woman aged 55-75 years with acute or convalescent COVID-19. Specimen: peripheral blood. The chain carries TRBV4-2 and TRBJ1-5; 8 positions match TRBD1. As DNA, the CDR3 is TGTGCCAGCAGCCAAGGGACAGGGAATCAGCCCCAGCATTTT. This sequence encodes CASSQGTGNQPQHF.